This TCR beta chain is drawn from a study of cytomegalovirus exposure and HLA in healthy donors. For this clone: Its antigen is as yet unknown.

Per germline, CDR1 MNHEY and CDR2 SMNVEV (reference sequence). This CDR3 spans 13 amino acids. Trimming cost V 6 bases and J 8 bases, with 13 bases left between them. Broader study findings: Later analysis identified about 17,000 TCR beta sequences associated with HLA alleles, using a false discovery rate threshold of 0.05. Within an earlier analysis, most TCR beta V segments proved productive either about 90% or about 30% of the time. Later work found most CMV-associated TCR beta chains apparently HLA-restricted.

This PCR relied on a set of 60 Vbeta primers and 13 Jbeta primers. Using immunoSEQ multiplex PCR, the repertoire was profiled, and TCRdb retains in-frame clones only, with some absent. The sample lists 100,000 to 150,000 clones; around three quarters were seen once. The chain combines TRBV27 with TRBJ1-4, with D possibly TRBD1 on 5 matching bases. Source material: PBMCs. The origin of this receptor is a human donor in good health. The CDR3 loop is CASSLREGEKLFF. The CDR3 region has the DNA TGTGCCAGCAGCCTCCGGGAGGGGGAAAAACTGTTTTTT. Drawing the rest from reference TRBV27 and TRBJ1-4, the complete variable domain is EAQVTQNPRYLITVTGKKLTVTCSQNMNHEYMSWYRQDPGLGLRQIYYSMNVEVTDKGDVPEGYKVSRKEKRNFPLILESPSPNQTSLYFCASSLREGEKLFFGSGTQLSVL.